This T cell receptor (beta chain) originates from a study of blood T cells in healthy people across ages. Study findings and constraints: Measured against age, TCR beta diversity per million T cells decreased in a roughly linear manner.

As regards this clonotype: Its cognate antigen is unknown.

Then a second PCR, running roughly 7 to 11 cycles, was carried out with a sample-barcoded 5' primer and a J-beta primer mix. With 12 random nucleotides, a template-switch adaptor tagged each individual cDNA molecule. TCRdb processed the 5' RACE reads anew with MiXCR; each CDR3 protein has one entry. The repertoire holds approximately 2,000,000 distinct CDR3 sequences, with approximately 40% as singletons. Approximately 9.7 milliliters was the volume of peripheral blood drawn from each donor. Isolated PBMCs totaled at least 6 million in each sample. V shed 0 bases and J shed 6 bases, with 9 bases lying between them. CDR1 is MGHRA, CDR2 YSYEKL, per germline. The CDR3 loop spans 13 amino acids.

V usage is TRBV4-1 and J usage is TRBJ2-7; D gene unclear. The receptor's source is a human donor in good health. The specimen was blood. The CDR3 here is CASSQDPMSEQYF. CDR3 DNA: TGCGCCAGCAGCCAAGATCCCATGAGCGAGCAGTACTTC.